This T cell receptor beta chain is drawn from a study of blood T cell repertoires in COVID-19. Study context: Samples representing acute and convalescent COVID-19 were sourced from the United States, Italy and Spain. The analysed material was cDNA or gDNA that came from T cells, B-cell-depleted T cells, or PBMCs.

The germline CDR1 and CDR2 sequences are LGHDT and YNNKEL (reference sequence). This CDR3 is built from 12 residues. Deletions cut 1 base from V and 12 bases from J, with 13 bases between. In the original analysis: Quantification of nucleated cells was approximated via reference gene primer amplification. Produced via immunoSEQ multiplex PCR; TCRdb's table is partial and in-frame only. V and J calls and clone size are given by that table; D and trimming were obtained from the DNA. The sample consists of approximately 230,000 clones, around 80% of them appearing once. The TCR sequence derives from a man aged 25-40 years with active or convalescent COVID-19. The rearrangement uses TRBV3-1 (or the pseudogene TRBV3-2) and TRBJ2-7; D gene unclear. The sequencing input was peripheral blood. The CDR3 sequence: CASSQGFLEVYF. CDR3 in DNA: TGTGCCAGCAGCCAAGGTTTCCTAGAGGTGTACTTC.